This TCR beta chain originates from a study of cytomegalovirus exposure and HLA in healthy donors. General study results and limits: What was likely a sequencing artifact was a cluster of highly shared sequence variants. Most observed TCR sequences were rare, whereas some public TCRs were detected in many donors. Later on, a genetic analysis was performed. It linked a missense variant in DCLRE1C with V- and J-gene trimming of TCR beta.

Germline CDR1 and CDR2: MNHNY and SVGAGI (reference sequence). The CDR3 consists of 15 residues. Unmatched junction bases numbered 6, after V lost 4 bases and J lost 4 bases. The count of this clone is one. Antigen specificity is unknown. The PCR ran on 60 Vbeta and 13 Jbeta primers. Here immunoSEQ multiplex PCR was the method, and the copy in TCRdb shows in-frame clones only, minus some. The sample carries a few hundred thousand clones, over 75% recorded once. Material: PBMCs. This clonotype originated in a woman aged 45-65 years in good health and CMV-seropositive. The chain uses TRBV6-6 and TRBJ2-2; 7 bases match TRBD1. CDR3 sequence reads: CASSSRGRTTGELFF. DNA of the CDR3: TGTGCCAGCAGTTCTAGGGGGCGGACCACCGGGGAGCTGTTTTTT.